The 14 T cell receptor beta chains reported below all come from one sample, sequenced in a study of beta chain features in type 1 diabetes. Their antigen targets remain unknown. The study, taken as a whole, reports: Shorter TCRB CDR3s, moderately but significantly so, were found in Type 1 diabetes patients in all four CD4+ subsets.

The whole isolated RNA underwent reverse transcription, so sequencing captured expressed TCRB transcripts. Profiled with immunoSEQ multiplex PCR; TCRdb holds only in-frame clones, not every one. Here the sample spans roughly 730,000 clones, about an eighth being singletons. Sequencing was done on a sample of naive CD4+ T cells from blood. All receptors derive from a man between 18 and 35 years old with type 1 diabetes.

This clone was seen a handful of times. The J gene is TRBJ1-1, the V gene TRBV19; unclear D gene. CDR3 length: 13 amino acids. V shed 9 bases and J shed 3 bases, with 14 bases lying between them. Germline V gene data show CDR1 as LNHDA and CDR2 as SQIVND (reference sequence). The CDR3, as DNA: TGTGCCAGCGCCTTTGTGGAGGACACTGAAGCTTTCTTT. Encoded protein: CASAFVEDTEAFF.

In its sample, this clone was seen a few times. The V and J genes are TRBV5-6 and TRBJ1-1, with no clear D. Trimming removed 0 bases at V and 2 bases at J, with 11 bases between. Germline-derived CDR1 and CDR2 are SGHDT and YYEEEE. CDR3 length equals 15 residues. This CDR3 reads CASSLVGIGNTEAFF. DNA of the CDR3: TGTGCCAGCAGCTTGGTTGGGATTGGAAACACTGAAGCTTTCTTT.

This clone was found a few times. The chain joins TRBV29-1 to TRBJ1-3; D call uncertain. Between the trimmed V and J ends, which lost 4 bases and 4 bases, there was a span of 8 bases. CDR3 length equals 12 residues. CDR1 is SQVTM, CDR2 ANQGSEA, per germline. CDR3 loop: CSVGLDGNTIYF. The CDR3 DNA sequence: TGCAGCGTTGGTTTAGACGGAAACACCATATATTTT.

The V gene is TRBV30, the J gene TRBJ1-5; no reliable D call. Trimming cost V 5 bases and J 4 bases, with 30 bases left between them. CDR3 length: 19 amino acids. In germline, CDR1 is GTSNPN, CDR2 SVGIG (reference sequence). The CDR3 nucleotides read TGTGCCTGGGAAGTAGACGAGATAATCAAGTCCGTGGAGAATCAGCCCCAGCATTTT. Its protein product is CAWEVDEIIKSVENQPQHF.

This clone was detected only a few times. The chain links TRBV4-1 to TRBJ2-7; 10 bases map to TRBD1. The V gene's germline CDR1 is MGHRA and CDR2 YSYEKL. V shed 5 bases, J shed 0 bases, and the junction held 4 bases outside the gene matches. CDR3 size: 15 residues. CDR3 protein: CASSKGQGPSYEQYF. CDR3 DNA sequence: TGCGCCAGCAGCAAGGGACAGGGGCCCTCCTACGAGCAGTACTTC.

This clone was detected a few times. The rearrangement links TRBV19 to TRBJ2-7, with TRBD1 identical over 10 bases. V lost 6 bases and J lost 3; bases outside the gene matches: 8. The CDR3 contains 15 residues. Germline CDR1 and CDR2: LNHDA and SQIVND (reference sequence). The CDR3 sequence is CASRAGGTGVYEQYF. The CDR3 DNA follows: TGTGCCAGTAGGGCAGGCGGGACAGGGGTCTACGAGCAGTACTTC.

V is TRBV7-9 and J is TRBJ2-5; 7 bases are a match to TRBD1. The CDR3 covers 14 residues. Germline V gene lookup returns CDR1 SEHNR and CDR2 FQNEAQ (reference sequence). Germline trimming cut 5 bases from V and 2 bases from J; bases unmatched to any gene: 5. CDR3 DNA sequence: TGTGCCAGCAGCCCGACAGGGAATCAAGAGACCCAGTACTTC. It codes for CASSPTGNQETQYF.

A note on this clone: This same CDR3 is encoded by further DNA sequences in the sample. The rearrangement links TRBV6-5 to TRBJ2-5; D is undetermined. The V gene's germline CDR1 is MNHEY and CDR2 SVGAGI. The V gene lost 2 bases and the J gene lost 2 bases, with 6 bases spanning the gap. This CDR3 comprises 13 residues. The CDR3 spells CASSYRSQETQYF. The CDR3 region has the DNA TGTGCCAGCAGTTACAGGAGTCAAGAGACCCAGTACTTC.

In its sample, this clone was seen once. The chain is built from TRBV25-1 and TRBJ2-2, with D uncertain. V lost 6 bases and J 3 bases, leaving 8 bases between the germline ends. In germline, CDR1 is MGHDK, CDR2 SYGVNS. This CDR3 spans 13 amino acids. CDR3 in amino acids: CASRYLDTGELFF. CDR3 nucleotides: TGTGCCAGCAGGTATTTGGACACCGGGGAGCTGTTTTTT.

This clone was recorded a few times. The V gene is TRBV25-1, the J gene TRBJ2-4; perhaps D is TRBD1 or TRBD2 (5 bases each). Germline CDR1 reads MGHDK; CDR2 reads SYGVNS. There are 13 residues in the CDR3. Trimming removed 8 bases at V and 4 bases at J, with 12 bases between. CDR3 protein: CASVGTLKNIQYF. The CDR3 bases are TGTGCCAGCGTCGGGACCCTGAAAAACATTCAGTACTTC.

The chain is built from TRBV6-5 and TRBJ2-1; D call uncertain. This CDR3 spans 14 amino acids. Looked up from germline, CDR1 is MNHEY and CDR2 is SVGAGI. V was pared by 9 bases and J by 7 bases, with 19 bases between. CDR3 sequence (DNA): TGTGCCAGTAGTATAAACAGACCCCGTAATGAGCAGTTCTTC. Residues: CASSINRPRNEQFF.

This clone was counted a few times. The CDR3 coding sequence is TGCAGCGTTGAATCTAGCCCTGGCACTGAAGCTTTCTTT. Translated: CSVESSPGTEAFF. The V gene is TRBV29-1, the J gene TRBJ1-1; D ambiguous. CDR3 size: 13 residues. Deletions cut 2 bases from V and 4 bases from J, with 11 bases between. CDR1 is SQVTM, CDR2 ANQGSEA, per germline.

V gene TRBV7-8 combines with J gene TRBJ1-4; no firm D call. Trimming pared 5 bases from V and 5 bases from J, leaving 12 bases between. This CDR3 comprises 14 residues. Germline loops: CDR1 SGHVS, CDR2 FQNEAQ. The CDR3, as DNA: TGTGCCAGCAGCCCCCTCGAGGCGAATGAAAAACTGTTTTTT. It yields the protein CASSPLEANEKLFF.

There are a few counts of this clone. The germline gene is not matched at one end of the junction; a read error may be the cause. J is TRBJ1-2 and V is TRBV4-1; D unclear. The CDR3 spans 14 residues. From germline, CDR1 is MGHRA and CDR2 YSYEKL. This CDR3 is CASNQQLGDYGYTF. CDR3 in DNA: TGCGCCAGCAACCAACAGCTGGGAGACTATGGCTACACCTTC.